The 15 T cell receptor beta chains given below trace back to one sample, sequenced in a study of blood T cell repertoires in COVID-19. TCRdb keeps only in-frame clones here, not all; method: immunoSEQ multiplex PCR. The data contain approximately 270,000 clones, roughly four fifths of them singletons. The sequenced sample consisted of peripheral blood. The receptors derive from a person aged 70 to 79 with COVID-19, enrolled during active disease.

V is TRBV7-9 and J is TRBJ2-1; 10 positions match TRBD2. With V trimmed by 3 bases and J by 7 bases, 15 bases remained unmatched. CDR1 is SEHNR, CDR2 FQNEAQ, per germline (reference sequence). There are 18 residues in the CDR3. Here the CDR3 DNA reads TGTGCCAGCAGCTTCCCCCCAGCGGGAGGGCCGGATCGTAATGAGCAGTTCTTC. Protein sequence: CASSFPPAGGPDRNEQFF.

The CDR3 DNA reads TGCAGTGCTAGGAACGGTTACTACACCTTC. Amino acids: CSARNGYYTF. The chain carries TRBV20-1 and TRBJ1-2; D uncertain. CDR3 length: 10 residues. V dropped 3 bases and J dropped 10 bases, with 9 bases sitting between them. Germline assignment: CDR1 DFQATT and CDR2 SNEGSKA (reference sequence).

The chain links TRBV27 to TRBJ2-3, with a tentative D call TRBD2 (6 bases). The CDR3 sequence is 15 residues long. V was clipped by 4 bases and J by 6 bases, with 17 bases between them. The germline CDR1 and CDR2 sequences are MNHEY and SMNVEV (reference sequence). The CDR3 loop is CASSSRGSAGDTQYF. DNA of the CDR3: TGTGCCAGCAGTTCCCGGGGGTCGGCAGGTGATACGCAGTATTTT.

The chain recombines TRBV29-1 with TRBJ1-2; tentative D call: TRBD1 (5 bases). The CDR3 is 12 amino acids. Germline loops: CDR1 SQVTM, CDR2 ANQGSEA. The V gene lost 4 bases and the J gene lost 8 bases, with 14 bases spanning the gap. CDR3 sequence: CSVGGGSGGYTF. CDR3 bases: TGCAGCGTTGGGGGGGGTTCGGGCGGCTACACCTTC.

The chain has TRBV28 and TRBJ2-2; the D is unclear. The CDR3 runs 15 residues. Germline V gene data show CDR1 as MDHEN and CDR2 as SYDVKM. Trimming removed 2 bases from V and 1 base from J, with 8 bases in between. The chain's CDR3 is CASSLRPGNTGELFF. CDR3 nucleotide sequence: TGTGCCAGCAGTTTACGCCCAGGGAACACCGGGGAGCTGTTTTTT. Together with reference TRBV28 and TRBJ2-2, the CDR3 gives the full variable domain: DVKVTQSSRYLVKRTGEKVFLECVQDMDHENMFWYRQDPGLGLRLIYFSYDVKMKEKGDIPEGYSVSREKKERFSLILESASTNQTSMYLCASSLRPGNTGELFFGEGSRLTVL.

The CDR3 protein is CASSYSAGGTNSPLHF. CDR3 in DNA: TGTGCCAGCAGTTACTCTGCAGGGGGCACCAATTCACCCCTCCACTTT. The rearrangement links TRBV6-5 to TRBJ1-6; 8 bases map to TRBD1. The CDR3 length is 16 residues. CDR1 MNHEY and CDR2 SVGAGI come from the germline V gene. Unmatched junction bases numbered 5, after V lost 0 bases and J lost 7 bases.

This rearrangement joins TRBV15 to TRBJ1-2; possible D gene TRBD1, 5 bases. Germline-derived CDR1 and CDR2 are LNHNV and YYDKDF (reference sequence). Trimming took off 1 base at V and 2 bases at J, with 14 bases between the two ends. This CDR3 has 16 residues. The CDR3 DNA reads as TGTGCCACCAGCAGAGTAGGCGGGGGACGGAACTATGGCTACACCTTC. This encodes CATSRVGGGRNYGYTF.

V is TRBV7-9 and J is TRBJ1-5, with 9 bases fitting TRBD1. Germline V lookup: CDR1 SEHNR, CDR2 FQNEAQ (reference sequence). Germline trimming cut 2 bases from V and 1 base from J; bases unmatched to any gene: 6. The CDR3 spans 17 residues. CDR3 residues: CASSLQGQGKSNQPQHF. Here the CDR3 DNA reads TGTGCCAGCAGCTTACAGGGACAGGGTAAAAGCAATCAGCCCCAGCATTTT. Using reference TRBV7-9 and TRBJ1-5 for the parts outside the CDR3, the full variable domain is DTGVSQNPRHKITKRGQNVTFRCDPISEHNRLYWYRQTLGQGPEFLTYFQNEAQLEKSRLLSDRFSAERPKGSFSTLEIQRTEQGDSAMYLCASSLQGQGKSNQPQHFGDGTRLSIL.

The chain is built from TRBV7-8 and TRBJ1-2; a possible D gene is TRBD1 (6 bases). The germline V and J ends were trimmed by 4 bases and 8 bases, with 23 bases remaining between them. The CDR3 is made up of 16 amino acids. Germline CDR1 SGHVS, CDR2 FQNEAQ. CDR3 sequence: CASSSNNRGQSYGYTF. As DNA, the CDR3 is TGTGCCAGCAGCTCTAATAATAGAGGACAGAGTTACGGCTACACCTTC.

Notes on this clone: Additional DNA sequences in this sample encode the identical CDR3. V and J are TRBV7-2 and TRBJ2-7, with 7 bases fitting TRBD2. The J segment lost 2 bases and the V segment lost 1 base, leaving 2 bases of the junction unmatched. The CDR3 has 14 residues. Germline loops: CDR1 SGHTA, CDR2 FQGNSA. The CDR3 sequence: CASSLGAGAYEQYF. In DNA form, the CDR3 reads TGTGCCAGCAGCTTAGGGGCGGGGGCCTACGAGCAGTACTTC. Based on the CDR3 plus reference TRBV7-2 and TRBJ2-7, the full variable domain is GAGVSQSPSNKVTEKGKDVELRCDPISGHTALYWYRQSLGQGLEFLIYFQGNSAPDKSGLPSDRFSAERTGGSVSTLTIQRTQQEDSAVYLCASSLGAGAYEQYFGPGTRLTVT.

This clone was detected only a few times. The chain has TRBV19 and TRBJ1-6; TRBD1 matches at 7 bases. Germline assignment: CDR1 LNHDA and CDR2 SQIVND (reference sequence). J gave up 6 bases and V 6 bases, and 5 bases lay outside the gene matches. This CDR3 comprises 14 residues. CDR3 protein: CASRPTGSNSPLHF. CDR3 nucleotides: TGTGCCAGTAGACCGACAGGGAGTAATTCACCCCTCCACTTT.

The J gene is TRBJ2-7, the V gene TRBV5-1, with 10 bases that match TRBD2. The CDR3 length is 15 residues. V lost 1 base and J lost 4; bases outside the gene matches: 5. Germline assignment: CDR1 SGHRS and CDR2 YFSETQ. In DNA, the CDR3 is TGCGCCAGCAGCTTGACTAGCGGGAATCTTTACGAGCAGTACTTC. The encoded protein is CASSLTSGNLYEQYF.

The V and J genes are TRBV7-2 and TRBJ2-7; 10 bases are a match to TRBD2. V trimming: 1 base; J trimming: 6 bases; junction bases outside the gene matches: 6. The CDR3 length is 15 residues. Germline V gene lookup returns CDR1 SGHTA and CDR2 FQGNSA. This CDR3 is CASSLGRASGSEQYF. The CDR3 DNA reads TGTGCCAGCAGCTTAGGCAGGGCTAGCGGGAGCGAGCAGTACTTC.

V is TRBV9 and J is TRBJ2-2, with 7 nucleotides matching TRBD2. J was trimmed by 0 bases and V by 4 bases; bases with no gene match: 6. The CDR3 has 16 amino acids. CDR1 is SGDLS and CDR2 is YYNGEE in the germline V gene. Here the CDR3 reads CASSHQSGANTGELFF. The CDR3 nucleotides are TGTGCCAGCAGCCATCAAAGCGGGGCGAACACCGGGGAGCTGTTTTTT. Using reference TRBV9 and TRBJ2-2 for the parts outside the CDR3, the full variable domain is DSGVTQTPKHLITATGQRVTLRCSPRSGDLSVYWYQQSLDQGLQFLIQYYNGEERAKGNILERFSAQQFPDLHSELNLSSLELGDSALYFCASSHQSGANTGELFFGEGSRLTVL.

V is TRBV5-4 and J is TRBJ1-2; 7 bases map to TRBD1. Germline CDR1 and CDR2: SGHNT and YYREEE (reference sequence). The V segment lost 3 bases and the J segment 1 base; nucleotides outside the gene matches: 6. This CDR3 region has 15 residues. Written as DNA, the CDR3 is TGTGCCAGCAGCTCGGGACAGATCATTAACTATGGCTACACCTTC. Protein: CASSSGQIINYGYTF. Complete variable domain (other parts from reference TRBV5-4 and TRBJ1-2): ETGVTQSPTHLIKTRGQQVTLRCSSQSGHNTVSWYQQALGQGPQFIFQYYREEENGRGNFPPRFSGLQFPNYSSELNVNALELDDSALYLCASSSGQIINYGYTFGSGTRLTVV.